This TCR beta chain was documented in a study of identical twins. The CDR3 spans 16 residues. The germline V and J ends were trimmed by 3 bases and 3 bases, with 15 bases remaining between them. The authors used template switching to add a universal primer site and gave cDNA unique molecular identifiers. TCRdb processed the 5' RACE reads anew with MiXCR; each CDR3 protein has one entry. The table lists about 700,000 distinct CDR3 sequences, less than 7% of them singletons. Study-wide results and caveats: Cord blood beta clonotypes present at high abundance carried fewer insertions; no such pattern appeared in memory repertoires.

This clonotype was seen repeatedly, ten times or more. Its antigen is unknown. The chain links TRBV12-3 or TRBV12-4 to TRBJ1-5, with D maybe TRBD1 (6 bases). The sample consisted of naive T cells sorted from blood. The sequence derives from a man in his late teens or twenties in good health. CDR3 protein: CASSFRPQGNNQPQHF. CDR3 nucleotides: TGTGCCAGCAGTTTTCGTCCGCAGGGGAACAATCAGCCCCAGCATTTT.